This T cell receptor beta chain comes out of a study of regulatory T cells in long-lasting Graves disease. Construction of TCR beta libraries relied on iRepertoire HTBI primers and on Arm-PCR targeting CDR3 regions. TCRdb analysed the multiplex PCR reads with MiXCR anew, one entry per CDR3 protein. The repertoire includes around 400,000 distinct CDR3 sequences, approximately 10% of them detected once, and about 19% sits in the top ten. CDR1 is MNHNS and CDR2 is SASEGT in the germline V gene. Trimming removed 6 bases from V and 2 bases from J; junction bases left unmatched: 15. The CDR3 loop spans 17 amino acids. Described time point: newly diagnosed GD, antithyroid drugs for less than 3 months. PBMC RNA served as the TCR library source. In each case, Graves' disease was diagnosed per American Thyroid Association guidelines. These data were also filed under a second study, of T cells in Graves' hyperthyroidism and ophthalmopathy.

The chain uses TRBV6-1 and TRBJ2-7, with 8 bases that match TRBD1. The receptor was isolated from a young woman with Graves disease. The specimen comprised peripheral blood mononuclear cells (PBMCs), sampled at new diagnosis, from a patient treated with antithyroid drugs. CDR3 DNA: TGTGCCAGCAGCCTTACCCGGACAGGGAACGGGACCTACGAGCAGTACTTC. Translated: CASSLTRTGNGTYEQYF.